The clone carrying this T cell receptor beta chain was counted at least ten times. Its antigen remains unidentified. The data were taken from a study of breast tumors, draining lymph nodes, adjacent tissues. The study, taken as a whole, reports: Data fit most tumor T cells coming from lymph node, expanding in tumor. That most tumor T cells come from lymph nodes remained unproven.

Per the germline V gene, CDR1 is MGHRA and CDR2 is YSYEKL. Deletions cut 2 bases from V and 9 bases from J, with 9 bases between. The CDR3 spans 12 residues. TCRdb reprocessed the multiplex PCR reads with MiXCR, giving one entry per CDR3 protein. The repertoire has 25,000 to 40,000 distinct CDR3 sequences, roughly two thirds of them found once; the top ten carry over 15%. The material sequenced was breast tumor tissue. This chain connects TRBV4-1 to TRBJ2-3; D ambiguous. The receptor was isolated from a female donor with breast cancer. Some clones in this sample may be carry-over from other donors' samples. CDR3 sequence reads: CASSQPTMTQYF. CDR3 DNA sequence: TGCGCCAGCAGCCAACCAACCATGACGCAGTATTTT.